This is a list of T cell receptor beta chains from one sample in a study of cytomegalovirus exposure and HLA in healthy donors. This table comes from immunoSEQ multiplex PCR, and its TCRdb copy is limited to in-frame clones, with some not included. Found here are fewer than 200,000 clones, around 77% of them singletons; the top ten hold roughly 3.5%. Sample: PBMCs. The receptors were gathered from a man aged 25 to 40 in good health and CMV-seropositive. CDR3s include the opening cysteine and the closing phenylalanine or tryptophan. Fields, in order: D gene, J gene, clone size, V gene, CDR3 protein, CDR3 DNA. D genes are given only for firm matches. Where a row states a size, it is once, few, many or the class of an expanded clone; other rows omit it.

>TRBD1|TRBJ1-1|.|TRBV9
CASSRRTGVDTEAFF
TGTGCCAGCAGCAGGAGGACAGGGGTGGACACTGAAGCTTTCTTT
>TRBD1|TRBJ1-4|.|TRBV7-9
CASSTPGQGDRKLFF
TGTGCCAGCAGCACCCCGGGACAGGGGGACAGAAAACTGTTTTTT
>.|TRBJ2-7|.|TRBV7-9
CASSRSDGRVSSYEQYF
TGTGCCAGCAGCAGATCCGACGGCAGGGTAAGCTCCTACGAGCAGTACTTC
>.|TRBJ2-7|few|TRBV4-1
CASSLSRDRGNYEQYF
TGCGCCAGCAGCCTTTCCCGGGACCGGGGGAACTACGAGCAGTACTTC
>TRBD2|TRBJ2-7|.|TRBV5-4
CASSLAKRGGLEQYF
TGTGCCAGCAGCTTGGCCAAGCGGGGGGGCCTCGAGCAGTACTTC
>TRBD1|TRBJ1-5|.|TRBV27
CASSKTGGNQPQHF
TGTGCCAGCAGTAAGACAGGGGGCAATCAGCCCCAGCATTTT
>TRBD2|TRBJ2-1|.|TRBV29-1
CSVDATSGGESSYNEQFF
TGCAGCGTTGACGCTACTAGCGGGGGTGAAAGCTCCTACAATGAGCAGTTCTTC
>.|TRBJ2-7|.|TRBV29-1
CSVSGSMVYEQYF
TGCAGCGTTTCAGGGTCTATGGTCTACGAGCAGTACTTC
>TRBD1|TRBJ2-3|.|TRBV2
CASSEARDRGRTDTQYF
TGTGCCAGCAGTGAAGCGCGGGACAGGGGGCGGACAGATACGCAGTATTTT
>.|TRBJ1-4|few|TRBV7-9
CASTRSGGNEKLFF
TGTGCCAGCACCAGGTCGGGGGGGAATGAAAAACTGTTTTTT
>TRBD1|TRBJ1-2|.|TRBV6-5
CASRRQGFGYTF
TGTGCCAGCAGACGACAGGGCTTCGGCTACACCTTC